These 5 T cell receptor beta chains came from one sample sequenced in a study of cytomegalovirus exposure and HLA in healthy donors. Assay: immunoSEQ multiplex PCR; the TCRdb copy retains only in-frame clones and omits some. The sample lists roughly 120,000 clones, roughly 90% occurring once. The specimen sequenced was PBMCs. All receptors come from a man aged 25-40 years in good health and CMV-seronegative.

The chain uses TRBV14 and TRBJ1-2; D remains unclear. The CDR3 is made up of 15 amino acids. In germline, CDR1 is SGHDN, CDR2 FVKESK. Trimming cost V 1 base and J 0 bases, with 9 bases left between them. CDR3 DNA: TGTGCCAGCAGCCAAGGGATCCTAGCTAACTATGGCTACACCTTC. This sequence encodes CASSQGILANYGYTF.

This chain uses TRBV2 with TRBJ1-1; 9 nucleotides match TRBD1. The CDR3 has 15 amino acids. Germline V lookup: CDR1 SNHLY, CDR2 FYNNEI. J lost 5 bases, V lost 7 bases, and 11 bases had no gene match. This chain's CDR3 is CASNQGQGSLTEAFF. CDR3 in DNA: TGTGCCAGCAATCAGGGACAGGGATCACTGACTGAAGCTTTCTTT.

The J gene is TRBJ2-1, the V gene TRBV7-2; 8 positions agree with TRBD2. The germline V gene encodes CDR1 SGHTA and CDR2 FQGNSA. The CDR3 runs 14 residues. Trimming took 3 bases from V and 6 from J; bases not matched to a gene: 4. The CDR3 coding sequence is TGTGCCAGCAGCTTGAGTAGCGGGGCCAATGAGCAGTTCTTC. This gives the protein CASSLSSGANEQFF.

DNA of the CDR3: TGCGCCAGCAGCCAAGACCCTTCGGCGGGGGTCGCCTACGAGCAGTACTTC. This sequence encodes CASSQDPSAGVAYEQYF. The chain links TRBV4-1 to TRBJ2-7, with 7 bases aligning to TRBD2. This CDR3 is built from 17 residues. Germline V gene sequence: CDR1 MGHRA, CDR2 YSYEKL. Unmatched junction bases numbered 10, after V lost 0 bases and J lost 2 bases.

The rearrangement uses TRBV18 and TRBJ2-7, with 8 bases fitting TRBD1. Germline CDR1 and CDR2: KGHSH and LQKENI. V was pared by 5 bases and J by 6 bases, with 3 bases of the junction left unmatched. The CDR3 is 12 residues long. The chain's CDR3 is CASSEQGGEQYF. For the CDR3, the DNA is TGTGCCAGCTCAGAACAGGGGGGCGAGCAGTACTTC. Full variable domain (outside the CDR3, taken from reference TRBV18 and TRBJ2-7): NAGVMQNPRHLVRRRGQEARLRCSPMKGHSHVYWYRQLPEEGLKFMVYLQKENIIDESGMPKERFSAEFPKEGPSILRIQQVVRGDSAAYFCASSEQGGEQYFGPGTRLTVT.